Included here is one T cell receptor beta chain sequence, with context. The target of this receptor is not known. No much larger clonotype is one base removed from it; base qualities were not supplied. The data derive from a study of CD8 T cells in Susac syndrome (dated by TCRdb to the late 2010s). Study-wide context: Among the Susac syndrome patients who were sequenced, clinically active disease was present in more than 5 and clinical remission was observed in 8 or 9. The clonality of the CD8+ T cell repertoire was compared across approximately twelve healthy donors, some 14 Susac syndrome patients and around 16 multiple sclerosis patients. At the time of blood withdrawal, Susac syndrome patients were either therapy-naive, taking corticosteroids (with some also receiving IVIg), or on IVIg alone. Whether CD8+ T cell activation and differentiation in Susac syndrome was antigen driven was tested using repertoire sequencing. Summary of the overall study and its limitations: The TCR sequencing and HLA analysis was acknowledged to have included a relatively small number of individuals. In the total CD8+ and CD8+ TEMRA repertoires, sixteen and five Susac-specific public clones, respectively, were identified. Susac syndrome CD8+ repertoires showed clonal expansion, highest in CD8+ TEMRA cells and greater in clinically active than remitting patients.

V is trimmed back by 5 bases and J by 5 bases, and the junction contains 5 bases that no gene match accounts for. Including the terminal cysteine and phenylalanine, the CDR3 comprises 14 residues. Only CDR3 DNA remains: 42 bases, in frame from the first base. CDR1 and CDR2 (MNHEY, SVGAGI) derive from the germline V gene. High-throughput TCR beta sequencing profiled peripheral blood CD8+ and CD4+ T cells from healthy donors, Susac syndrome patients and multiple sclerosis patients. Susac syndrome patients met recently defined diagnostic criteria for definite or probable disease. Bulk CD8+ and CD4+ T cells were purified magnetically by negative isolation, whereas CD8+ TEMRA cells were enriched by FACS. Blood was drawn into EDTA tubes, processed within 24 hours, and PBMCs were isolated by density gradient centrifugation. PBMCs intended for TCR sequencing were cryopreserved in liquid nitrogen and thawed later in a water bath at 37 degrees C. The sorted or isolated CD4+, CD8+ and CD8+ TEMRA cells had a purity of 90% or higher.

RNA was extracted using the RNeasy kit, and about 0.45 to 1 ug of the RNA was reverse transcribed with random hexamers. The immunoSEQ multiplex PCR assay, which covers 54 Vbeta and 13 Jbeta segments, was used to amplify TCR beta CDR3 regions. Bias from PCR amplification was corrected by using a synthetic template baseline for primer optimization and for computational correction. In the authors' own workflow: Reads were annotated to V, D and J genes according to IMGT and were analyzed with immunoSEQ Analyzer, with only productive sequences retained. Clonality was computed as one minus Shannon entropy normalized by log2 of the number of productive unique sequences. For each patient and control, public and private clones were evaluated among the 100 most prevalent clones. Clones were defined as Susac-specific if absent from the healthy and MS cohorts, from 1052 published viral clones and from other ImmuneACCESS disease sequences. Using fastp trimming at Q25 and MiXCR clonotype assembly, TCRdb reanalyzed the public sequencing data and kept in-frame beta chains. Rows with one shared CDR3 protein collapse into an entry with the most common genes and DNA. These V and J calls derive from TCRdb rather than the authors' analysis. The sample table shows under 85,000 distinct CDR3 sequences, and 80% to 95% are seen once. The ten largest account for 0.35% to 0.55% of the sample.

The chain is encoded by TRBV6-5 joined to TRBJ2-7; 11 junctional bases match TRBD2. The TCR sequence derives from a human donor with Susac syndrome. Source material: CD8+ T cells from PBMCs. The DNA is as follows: TGTGCCAGCAGTGAACTAGCGGGAGTAGACGAGCAGTACTTC. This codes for CASSELAGVDEQYF.